This note documents a single T cell receptor beta chain sequence. Its antigen is unknown. Together with a sample-barcoded 5' primer, a J-beta primer mix was included in a second PCR lasting about 6 to 11 cycles. The authors tagged each cDNA molecule using a template-switch adaptor with 12 random nucleotides. One entry per CDR3 protein results from TCRdb running MiXCR on the 5' RACE reads. The sample carries about 1,400,000 distinct CDR3 sequences, approximately 59% recorded once. The source of the sample is a study of blood T cells in healthy people across ages. Study-wide points: Higher diversity, along with more naive CD4+ cells, distinguished long-lived donors from aged donors. Across the age range, TCR beta diversity per million T cells fell in a roughly linear way.

This TCR came from a man younger than 30 in good health. The specimen was blood.

CDR3 nucleotides: TGTGCCACCAGCAGAGATCCGGGATGGCTCTCTGGAAACACCATATATTTT. This sequence encodes CATSRDPGWLSGNTIYF. The chain employs TRBV15 and TRBJ1-3, with D hard to call. Germline lookup yields CDR1 LNHNV and CDR2 YYDKDF (reference sequence). The V gene lost 0 bases and the J gene lost 0 bases, with 12 bases spanning the gap. This CDR3 spans 17 amino acids.